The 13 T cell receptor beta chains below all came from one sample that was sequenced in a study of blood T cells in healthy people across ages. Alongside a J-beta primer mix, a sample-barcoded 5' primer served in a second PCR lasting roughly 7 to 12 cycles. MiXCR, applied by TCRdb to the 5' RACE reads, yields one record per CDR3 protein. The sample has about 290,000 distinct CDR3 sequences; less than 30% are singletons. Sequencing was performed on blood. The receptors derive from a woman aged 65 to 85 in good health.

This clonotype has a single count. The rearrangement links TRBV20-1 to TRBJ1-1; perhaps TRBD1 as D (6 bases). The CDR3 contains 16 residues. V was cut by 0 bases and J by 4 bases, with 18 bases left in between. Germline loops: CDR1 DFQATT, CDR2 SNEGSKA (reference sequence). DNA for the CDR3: TGCAGTGCTAGAGAGGCCCCCGGGCAGGGGATCACTGAAGCTTTCTTT. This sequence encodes CSAREAPGQGITEAFF.

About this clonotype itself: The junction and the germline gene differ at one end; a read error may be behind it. CDR3 region: CCVEAGWNDNEQFF. The DNA for the CDR3 is TGCTGCGTTGAGGCGGGGTGGAATGACAATGAGCAGTTCTTC. This chain uses TRBV29-1 with TRBJ2-1; tentatively, D is TRBD2 (6 bases). This CDR3 is built from 14 residues. CDR1 SQVTM and CDR2 ANQGSEA come from the germline V gene.

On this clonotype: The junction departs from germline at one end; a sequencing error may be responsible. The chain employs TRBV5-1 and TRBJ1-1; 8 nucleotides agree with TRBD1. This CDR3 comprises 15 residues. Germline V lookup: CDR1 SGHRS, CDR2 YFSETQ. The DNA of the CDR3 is TGCGCCAGCAGTGCCGGGACAGGACCGAACACTGAAGCTTCCTTT. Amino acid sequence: CASSAGTGPNTEASF.

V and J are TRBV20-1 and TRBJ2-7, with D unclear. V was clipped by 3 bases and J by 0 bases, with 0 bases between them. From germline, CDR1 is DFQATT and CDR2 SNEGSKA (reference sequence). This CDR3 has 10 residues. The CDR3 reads CSASSYEQYF. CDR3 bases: TGCAGTGCTAGCTCCTACGAGCAGTACTTC.

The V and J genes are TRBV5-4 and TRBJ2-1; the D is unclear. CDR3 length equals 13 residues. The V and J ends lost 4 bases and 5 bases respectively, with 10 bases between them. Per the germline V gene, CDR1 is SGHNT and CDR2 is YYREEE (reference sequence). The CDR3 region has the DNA TGTGCCAGCAGCGGTCTACTCCACAATGAGCAGTTCTTC. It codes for CASSGLLHNEQFF.

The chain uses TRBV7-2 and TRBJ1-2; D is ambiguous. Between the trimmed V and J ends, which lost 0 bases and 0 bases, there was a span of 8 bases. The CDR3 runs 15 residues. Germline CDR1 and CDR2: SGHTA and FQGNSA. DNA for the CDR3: TGTGCCAGCAGCTTAGCGTCGGGAACTAACTATGGCTACACCTTC. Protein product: CASSLASGTNYGYTF.

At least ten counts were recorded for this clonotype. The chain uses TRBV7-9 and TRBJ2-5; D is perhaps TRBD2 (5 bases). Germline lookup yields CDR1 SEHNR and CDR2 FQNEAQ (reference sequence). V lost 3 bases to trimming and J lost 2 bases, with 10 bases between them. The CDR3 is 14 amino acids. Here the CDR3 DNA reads TGTGCCAGCAGCTTCCCTACGGGGCAAGAGACCCAGTACTTC. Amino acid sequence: CASSFPTGQETQYF.

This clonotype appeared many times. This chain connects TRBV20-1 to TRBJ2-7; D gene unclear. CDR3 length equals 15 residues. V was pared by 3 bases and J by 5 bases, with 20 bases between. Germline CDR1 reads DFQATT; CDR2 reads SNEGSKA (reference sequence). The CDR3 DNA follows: TGCAGTGCTAGGTTACTGTATGGCAGAGCTGACGAGCAGTACTTC. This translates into CSARLLYGRADEQYF.

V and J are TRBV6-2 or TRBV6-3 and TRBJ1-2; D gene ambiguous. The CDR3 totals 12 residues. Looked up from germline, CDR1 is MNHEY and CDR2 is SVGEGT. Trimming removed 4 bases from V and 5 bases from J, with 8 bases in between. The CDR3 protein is CASSSSVYGYTF. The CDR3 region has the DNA TGTGCCAGCAGTTCGTCAGTTTATGGCTACACCTTC.

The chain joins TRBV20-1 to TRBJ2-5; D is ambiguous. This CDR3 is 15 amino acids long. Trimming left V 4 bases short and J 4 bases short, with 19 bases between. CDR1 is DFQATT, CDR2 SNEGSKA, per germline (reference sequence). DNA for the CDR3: TGCAGTGCTACTTTGCCCGGCGATACGGTAGAGACCCAGTACTTC. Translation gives CSATLPGDTVETQYF.

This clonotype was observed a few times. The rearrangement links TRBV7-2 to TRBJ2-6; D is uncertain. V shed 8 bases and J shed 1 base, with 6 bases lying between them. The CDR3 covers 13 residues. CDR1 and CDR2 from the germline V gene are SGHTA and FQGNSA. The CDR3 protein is CASLRSGANVLTF. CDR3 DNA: TGTGCCAGCCTTAGGTCTGGGGCCAACGTCCTGACTTTC.

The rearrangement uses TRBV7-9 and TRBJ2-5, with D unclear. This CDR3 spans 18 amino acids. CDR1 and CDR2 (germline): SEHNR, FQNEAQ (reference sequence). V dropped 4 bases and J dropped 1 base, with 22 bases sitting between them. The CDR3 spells CASSWNLGLKGFQETQYF. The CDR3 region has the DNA TGTGCCAGCAGCTGGAATCTCGGTTTAAAGGGCTTCCAAGAGACCCAGTACTTC. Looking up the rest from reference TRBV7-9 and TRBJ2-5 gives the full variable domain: DTGVSQNPRHKITKRGQNVTFRCDPISEHNRLYWYRQTLGQGPEFLTYFQNEAQLEKSRLLSDRFSAERPKGSFSTLEIQRTEQGDSAMYLCASSWNLGLKGFQETQYFGPGTRLLVL.

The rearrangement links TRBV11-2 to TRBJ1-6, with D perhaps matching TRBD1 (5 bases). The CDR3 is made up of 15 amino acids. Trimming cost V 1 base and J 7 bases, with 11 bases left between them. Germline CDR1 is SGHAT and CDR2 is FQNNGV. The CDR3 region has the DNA TGTGCCAGCAGCTTAGTGGTCGGGGGAAATTCACCCCTCCACTTT. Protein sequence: CASSLVVGGNSPLHF.